These T cell receptor beta chains were read from a single sample in a study of blood T cell repertoires in COVID-19. Assay: immunoSEQ multiplex PCR; the TCRdb copy retains only in-frame clones and omits some. The sample yields 95,000 to 150,000 clones, 80% to 90% seen once. The sequenced sample was peripheral blood. The receptor set was obtained from a man aged 65-85 years with active or convalescent COVID-19. The CDR3 runs from the conserved cysteine through the conserved F or W. The order of the fields is clone size, D gene, J gene, V gene, CDR3 DNA, CDR3 protein. D genes are given only for firm matches. Part of the rows lack a size; the others show once, few, many or a class for expanded clones.

size: .; D: .; J: TRBJ2-5; V: TRBV29-1; DNA: TGCAGCGTTGAAGCTCCAGGGTCGCGGGACCTCCCAGAGACCCAGTACTTC; CDR3: CSVEAPGSRDLPETQYF
size: .; D: TRBD2; J: TRBJ2-7; V: TRBV27; DNA: TGTGCCAGCAGTTTATGGACTAGCCCCAAGGAGCAGTACTTC; CDR3: CASSLWTSPKEQYF
size: .; D: TRBD1; J: TRBJ1-4; V: TRBV7-2; DNA: TGTGCCAGCAGCTTTGGGTGGGGCCAGGGACAGGAAAAACTGTTTTTT; CDR3: CASSFGWGQGQEKLFF
size: .; D: .; J: TRBJ1-5; V: TRBV3-1/TRBV3-2; DNA: TGTGCCAGCAGCCAAGATAGTAGCAATCAGCCCCAGCATTTT; CDR3: CASSQDSSNQPQHF
size: .; D: .; J: TRBJ2-1; V: TRBV6-5; DNA: TGTGCCAGCTCACCGCGGGGCAGGGGGAGCAATGAGCAGTTCTTC; CDR3: CASSPRGRGSNEQFF
size: few; D: .; J: TRBJ1-1; V: TRBV10-3; DNA: TGTGCCATCAGTGGCGCCCCGAACACTGAAGCTTTCTTT; CDR3: CAISGAPNTEAFF
size: .; D: TRBD2; J: TRBJ2-7; V: TRBV19; DNA: TGTGCCAGTAGACCGGGGACTAGCGGAGGAAAGCAGTACTTC; CDR3: CASRPGTSGGKQYF
size: .; D: .; J: TRBJ1-2; V: TRBV7-9; DNA: TGTGCCAGCAGCTTAGGTGGCGGTCCAGGGTATGGCTACACCTTC; CDR3: CASSLGGGPGYGYTF
size: .; D: TRBD2; J: TRBJ2-2; V: TRBV30; DNA: TGTGCCTGGAGTTGGGGAGGGGCCCGCGGCGGGGAGCTGTTTTTT; CDR3: CAWSWGGARGGELFF
size: .; D: TRBD2; J: TRBJ2-2; V: TRBV27; DNA: TGTGCCAGCAGTTTGTTGGTAGCGGGAGGGCCGAACGGGGAGCTGTTTTTT; CDR3: CASSLLVAGGPNGELFF
size: .; D: .; J: TRBJ2-7; V: TRBV2; DNA: TGTGCCAGCAAACAGAGCTCCTACGAGCAGTACTTC; CDR3: CASKQSSYEQYF
size: .; D: .; J: TRBJ1-1; V: TRBV11-1; DNA: TGTGCCAGCAGCGGATCCGGGACAATGAACACTGAAGCTTTCTTT; CDR3: CASSGSGTMNTEAFF
size: .; D: TRBD1; J: TRBJ2-7; V: TRBV20-1; DNA: TGCAGTGGGGACAGGGCCTACGAGCAGTACTTC; CDR3: CSGDRAYEQYF